What follows describes a single T cell receptor beta chain. Its antigen is unknown. No base-level quality is on record; no much larger clone is a single base apart. The data were obtained in a study of technical replicates of blood from a few donors (dated by TCRdb to 2016 to 2017). To prepare the library, the immunoSEQ multiplex PCR assay was applied. TCRdb holds this immuneACCESS table with in-frame rearrangements only. Some clones are missing; in checked studies, unresolved V genes explain under half, and the rest has no known cause. The sample table lists 15,000 to 20,000 clones, about nine tenths of them with a count of one. The top ten constitute roughly 12% of the sample. From V the trimming removes 9 bases and from J it removes 7 bases, while the gene matches leave 9 bases of the junction unaccounted for. From the cysteine through the phenylalanine, the CDR3 covers 14 amino acids. Solely the CDR3 DNA is kept, with 42 bases framed from the first base. CDR1 and CDR2, per the germline V gene, are SGHRS and YFSETQ.

The receptor chain draws on TRBV5-1 and TRBJ2-1, with 11 bases matching TRBD1. Sequencing was carried out using PBMCs. This sequence was found in a human donor in good health. The base sequence is TGCGCCACCAACCGGGACAGGGGGAGGAATGAGCAGTTCTTC. It encodes CATNRDRGRNEQFF.